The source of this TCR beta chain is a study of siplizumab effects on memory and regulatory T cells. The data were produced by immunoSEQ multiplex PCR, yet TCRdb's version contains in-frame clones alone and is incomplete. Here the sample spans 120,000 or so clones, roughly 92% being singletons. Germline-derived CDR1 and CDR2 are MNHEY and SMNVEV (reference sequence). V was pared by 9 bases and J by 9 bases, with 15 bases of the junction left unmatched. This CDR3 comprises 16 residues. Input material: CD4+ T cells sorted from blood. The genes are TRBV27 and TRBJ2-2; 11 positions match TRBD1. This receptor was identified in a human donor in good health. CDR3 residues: CARDRSDRGLPRELFF. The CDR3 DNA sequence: TGTGCCAGGGATCGGTCGGACAGGGGGCTTCCGCGGGAGCTGTTTTTT.